Listed here are 9 T cell receptor beta chains from one sample, sequenced in a study of CD4 T cells in relation to SARS-CoV-2 and coronaviruses. The protocol was immunoSEQ multiplex PCR, while the TCRdb copy is restricted to in-frame clones and leaves out a portion. This table has 60,000 or so clones, around 93% appearing once. CD4+ T cells from unexposed donors were obtained before the COVID-19 pandemic (2011-2018). Sequenced input: naive CD4+ T cells from PBMCs. Stated subset: naive CD4+ T cells isolated by negative enrichment. The receptor set was obtained from a human donor in good health.

This clone was seen more than once but under ten times. The chain carries TRBV3-1 (or the pseudogene TRBV3-2) and TRBJ2-1; D possibly corresponds to TRBD1 (5 bases). CDR1 and CDR2 from the germline V gene are LGHDT and YNNKEL (reference sequence). With 7 bases removed from V and 3 bases from J, the gap between germline ends came to 13 bases. CDR3 length: 14 amino acids. In nucleotides, the CDR3 is TGTGCCAGCACTGCAGGGTACAACTACAATGAGCAGTTCTTC. This sequence encodes CASTAGYNYNEQFF.

The gene calls are TRBV7-9 and TRBJ1-5; D gene unclear. Germline V gives CDR1 SEHNR, CDR2 FQNEAQ (reference sequence). This CDR3 is built from 14 residues. Trimming shortened V by 3 bases and J by 4 bases, and 10 bases separated the two germline ends. CDR3 sequence reads: CASSLTGDNQPQHF. The CDR3 bases are TGTGCCAGCAGCTTGACTGGAGATAATCAGCCCCAGCATTTT.

V is TRBV5-1 and J is TRBJ2-7, with D possibly matching TRBD1 (6 bases). The V gene's germline CDR1 is SGHRS and CDR2 YFSETQ. The CDR3 is 14 residues long. V was clipped by 0 bases and J by 6 bases, with 13 bases between them. The CDR3 spells CASSLGRQGGEQYF. The DNA for the CDR3 is TGCGCCAGCAGCTTGGGGCGCCAAGGGGGCGAGCAGTACTTC.

This chain joins TRBV7-3 and TRBJ2-3; TRBD2 is a possible D gene (6 bases). Germline V gene data show CDR1 as SGHTA and CDR2 as FQGTGA. The germline V and J ends were trimmed by 6 bases and 2 bases, with 9 bases remaining between them. The length of the CDR3 is 13 residues. The CDR3 nucleotides read TGTGCCAGCAGGAGGAGGGACACAGATACGCAGTATTTT. The encoded protein is CASRRRDTDTQYF.

The V call is TRBV10-3, the J call TRBJ2-7, with TRBD2 matching 8 bases. The J segment lost 7 bases and the V segment lost 9 bases, leaving 8 bases of the junction unmatched. CDR1 is ENHRY and CDR2 is SYGVKD in the germline V gene. The CDR3 consists of 12 residues. CDR3: CAISAGAGEQYF. Here the CDR3 DNA reads TGTGCCATTTCAGCGGGAGCGGGGGAGCAGTACTTC.

This chain joins TRBV28 and TRBJ1-5; 8 nucleotides agree with TRBD1. J gave up 4 bases and V 7 bases, and 15 bases lay outside the gene matches. The CDR3 is 17 amino acids. CDR1 and CDR2 (germline): MDHEN, SYDVKM. This chain's CDR3 is CASKTPGRGLGNQPQHF. For the CDR3, the DNA is TGTGCCAGCAAAACCCCGGGCAGGGGGCTTGGAAATCAGCCCCAGCATTTT.

The V gene is TRBV3-1 (or the pseudogene TRBV3-2), the J gene TRBJ1-5; D call uncertain. Germline-derived CDR1 and CDR2 are LGHDT and YNNKEL (reference sequence). Trimming left V 1 base short and J 2 bases short, with 12 bases between. The CDR3 is 16 amino acids. The CDR3 DNA follows: TGTGCCAGCAGCCAAGGCCCGCCCTCGGGCAATCAGCCCCAGCATTTT. Translated: CASSQGPPSGNQPQHF.

This clone was seen once. The chain combines TRBV24-1 with TRBJ2-1; D remains unclear. Germline V lookup: CDR1 KGHDR, CDR2 SFDVKD. The CDR3 is 15 residues long. Deletions cut 3 bases from V and 6 bases from J, with 14 bases between. Written as DNA, the CDR3 is TGTGCCACCAGTGATCCCAACGGCAGGCTCAATGAGCAGTTCTTC. It translates to CATSDPNGRLNEQFF.

The rearrangement links TRBV6-1 to TRBJ1-2; weak D call: TRBD1 (5 bases). Germline V gives CDR1 MNHNS, CDR2 SASEGT. V shed 4 bases and J shed 0 bases, with 15 bases lying between them. This CDR3 has 16 residues. The CDR3 protein is CASSALRGKANYGYTF. In DNA, the CDR3 is TGTGCCAGCAGTGCACTCCGGGGGAAAGCTAACTATGGCTACACCTTC.